These 16 T cell receptor beta chains originate from one sample sequenced in a study of blood T cell repertoires in COVID-19. The protocol was immunoSEQ multiplex PCR, while the TCRdb copy is restricted to in-frame clones and leaves out a portion. The sample shows over 85,000 clones, around four fifths of them seen only once. Sequencing was performed on peripheral blood. All receptors derive from a man between 50 and 59 years old with acute or convalescent COVID-19.

The chain links TRBV28 to TRBJ2-5; perhaps TRBD1 as D (6 bases). Germline V gives CDR1 MDHEN, CDR2 SYDVKM. There are 14 residues in the CDR3. V was pared by 3 bases and J by 7 bases, with 15 bases between. The CDR3 loop is CASSLLIQGPTQYF. In DNA, the CDR3 is TGTGCCAGCAGTTTGTTGATTCAGGGGCCGACCCAGTACTTC.

This chain joins TRBV27 and TRBJ2-3; 7 bases align to TRBD1. The germline CDR1 and CDR2 sequences are MNHEY and SMNVEV (reference sequence). The CDR3 length is 17 residues. V was clipped by 5 bases and J by 0 bases; unmatched bases: 11. The CDR3 DNA reads TGTGCCAGCAGTACAAGACAGGGCACCGCTAGCACAGATACGCAGTATTTT. Protein product: CASSTRQGTASTDTQYF.

V usage is TRBV5-5 and J usage is TRBJ2-4, with D perhaps matching TRBD2 (6 bases). In germline, CDR1 is SGHKS, CDR2 YYEKEE (reference sequence). The CDR3 covers 15 residues. V lost 0 bases and J lost 8, with 15 bases in between. The DNA of the CDR3 is TGTGCCAGCAGCTTGGAACTAGCCCCTGTTGACATTCAGTACTTC. It yields the protein CASSLELAPVDIQYF.

This chain joins TRBV10-3 and TRBJ2-2; TRBD1 might be the D (5 bases). In germline, CDR1 is ENHRY, CDR2 SYGVKD. Trimming removed 0 bases from V and 4 bases from J, with 6 bases in between. The CDR3 extends over 14 amino acids. The DNA of the CDR3 is TGTGCCATCAGTGAGTCTGGGGCCACCGGGGAGCTGTTTTTT. Residues: CAISESGATGELFF.

The gene calls are TRBV2 and TRBJ2-5; D ambiguous. The germline V gene encodes CDR1 SNHLY and CDR2 FYNNEI. The CDR3 consists of 14 residues. Trimming took 3 bases from V and 2 from J, leaving 10 bases between them. The CDR3 region is CASSDTVVQETQYF. CDR3 nucleotides: TGTGCCAGCAGTGATACGGTTGTTCAAGAGACCCAGTACTTC.

The rearrangement links TRBV29-1 to TRBJ2-1; a weak D match, TRBD2 (6 bases). Trimming cost V 4 bases and J 0 bases, with 19 bases left between them. This CDR3 has 17 residues. Germline V gene sequence: CDR1 SQVTM, CDR2 ANQGSEA. Here the CDR3 reads CSVVKSVRDSSYNEQFF. In nucleotides, the CDR3 is TGCAGCGTTGTTAAGTCGGTGCGGGATAGCTCCTACAATGAGCAGTTCTTC.

V usage is TRBV2 and J usage is TRBJ1-2, with TRBD1 as a possible D gene (6 bases). The CDR3 runs to 17 residues. V was cut by 3 bases and J by 0 bases, with 17 bases left in between. In germline, CDR1 is SNHLY, CDR2 FYNNEI. The CDR3 loop reads CASSENGRQDPNYGYTF. The DNA of the CDR3 is TGTGCCAGCAGTGAGAATGGGAGACAGGACCCTAACTATGGCTACACCTTC.

The genes are TRBV6-5 and TRBJ1-5; 10 bases fit TRBD1. V lost 7 bases, J lost 7 bases, and 10 bases stayed unmatched. Germline V gene data show CDR1 as MNHEY and CDR2 as SVGAGI. The CDR3 consists of 15 residues. CDR3: CASTRGQGVGQPQHF. Here the CDR3 DNA reads TGTGCCAGCACCCGCGGACAGGGGGTCGGCCAGCCCCAGCATTTT.

The chain employs TRBV30 and TRBJ2-3; tentative D call: TRBD2 (5 bases). The germline gives CDR1 GTSNPN, CDR2 SVGIG (reference sequence). The CDR3 spans 15 residues. Trimming removed 3 bases at V and 1 base at J, with 14 bases between. The CDR3 loop is CAWSYRTGGTDTQYF. In DNA, the CDR3 is TGTGCCTGGAGCTATCGAACCGGGGGCACAGATACGCAGTATTTT.

This clone was seen a handful of times. This chain connects TRBV4-3 to TRBJ1-6, with TRBD1 matching over 8 bases. The ends lost 4 bases at V and 4 bases at J; junction bases unmatched: 9. The CDR3 covers 17 residues. Germline CDR1 and CDR2: LGHNA and YSLEER. The CDR3 region has the DNA TGCGCCAGCAGCCGAAACTTGGGACAGGCTTATAATTCACCCCTCCACTTT. Amino acids: CASSRNLGQAYNSPLHF.

The chain carries TRBV2 and TRBJ2-1; 8 bases map to TRBD2. Trimming removed 0 bases from V and 2 bases from J; junction bases left unmatched: 9. The CDR3 has 18 residues. The V gene's germline CDR1 is SNHLY and CDR2 FYNNEI. CDR3 coding DNA: TGTGCCAGCAGTGAAGCACAGCTTTCGGGGGGGACCTACAATGAGCAGTTCTTC. As protein: CASSEAQLSGGTYNEQFF.

The gene calls are TRBV25-1 and TRBJ2-3; TRBD2 matches at 11 bases. The junction had 7 bases not matched to a gene; V was cut back by 4 bases and J by 4 bases. Germline V CDR1 and CDR2: MGHDK, SYGVNS. The CDR3 loop spans 16 amino acids. As DNA, the CDR3 is TGTGCCAGCAGTGTCACTAGCGGGAGTATATCAGATACGCAGTATTTT. Translating gives CASSVTSGSISDTQYF.

The chain recombines TRBV2 with TRBJ1-5; 9 nucleotides match TRBD1. Germline loops: CDR1 SNHLY, CDR2 FYNNEI. V lost 3 bases and J lost 9; bases outside the gene matches: 6. CDR3 length: 14 residues. CDR3 sequence reads: CASSETGGVGPQHF. CDR3 bases: TGTGCCAGCAGTGAGACAGGGGGTGTTGGGCCCCAGCATTTT.

The chain couples TRBV9 to TRBJ2-2, with D possibly being TRBD2 (5 bases). V shed 6 bases and J shed 3 bases, with 6 bases lying between them. Germline lookup yields CDR1 SGDLS and CDR2 YYNGEE. This CDR3 is built from 12 residues. This CDR3 reads CASKGDTGELFF. The CDR3 DNA follows: TGTGCCAGCAAGGGAGACACCGGGGAGCTGTTTTTT.

This clone showed up just once. This sequence joins TRBV6-5 and TRBJ1-2; 8 nucleotides align to TRBD1. Germline loops: CDR1 MNHEY, CDR2 SVGAGI. This CDR3 has 13 residues. The V and J ends lost 7 bases and 2 bases, in that order; junction bases with no gene match: 3. The CDR3 nucleotides read TGTGCCAGCAATCAGGGGGCGAACTATGGCTACACCTTC. It is translated as CASNQGANYGYTF.

The CDR3 is CASSIDGSSYNEQFF. The CDR3 nucleotides read TGTGCCAGTAGTATTGACGGGAGCTCCTACAATGAGCAGTTCTTC. The chain combines TRBV19 with TRBJ2-1, with D maybe TRBD2 (6 bases). This CDR3 is built from 15 residues. V was pared by 3 bases and J by 0 bases, with 9 bases between. Germline assignment: CDR1 LNHDA and CDR2 SQIVND (reference sequence). Filled out from reference TRBV19 and TRBJ2-1, the complete variable domain reads DGGITQSPKYLFRKEGQNVTLSCEQNLNHDAMYWYRQDPGQGLRLIYYSQIVNDFQKGDIAEGYSVSREKKESFPLTVTSAQKNPTAFYLCASSIDGSSYNEQFFGPGTRLTVL.